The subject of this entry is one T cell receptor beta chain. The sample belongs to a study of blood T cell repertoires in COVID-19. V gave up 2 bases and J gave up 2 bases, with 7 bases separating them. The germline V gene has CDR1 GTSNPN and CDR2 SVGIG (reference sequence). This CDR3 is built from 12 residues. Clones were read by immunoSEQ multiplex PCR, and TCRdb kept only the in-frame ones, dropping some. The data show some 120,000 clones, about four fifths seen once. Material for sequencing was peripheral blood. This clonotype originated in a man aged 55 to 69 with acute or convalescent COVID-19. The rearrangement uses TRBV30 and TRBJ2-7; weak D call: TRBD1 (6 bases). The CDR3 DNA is TGTGCCTGGAGTAAGGGGGCCTACGAGCAGTACTTC. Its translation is CAWSKGAYEQYF.